The source of this T cell receptor beta chain is a study of blood T cell repertoires in COVID-19. Original data processing: Nucleated cell number was recorded as an estimate derived from reference gene primer amplification. TCRdb's copy holds only in-frame clones and misses some; the assay was immunoSEQ multiplex PCR. That table supplies the V and J calls and clone size; D and trimming were determined from the DNA. The sample holds around 200,000 clones, 75% to 90% seen once. The CDR3 length is 14 residues. Germline CDR1 and CDR2: MNHEY and SVGAGI. Trimming stripped 8 bases from V and 4 bases from J, with 17 bases between. Recruitment covered fewer than 25 US areas and drew participants whose ages spanned 18 to 89 years.

This rearrangement joins TRBV6-5 to TRBJ1-1, with D possibly matching TRBD1 (6 bases). The sequenced sample consisted of PBMCs or T cells enriched from blood (not recorded which). The source of this sequence is a woman between 35 and 50 years old with acute COVID-19. The CDR3 loop is CASVPPGARTEAFF. In DNA, the CDR3 is TGTGCCAGCGTACCCCCAGGGGCTCGCACTGAAGCTTTCTTT.